This entry lists 12 T cell receptor beta chains sequenced from one sample in a study of shared T cell receptors in the human thymus (dated by TCRdb to the early 2020s). The method was the immunoSEQ multiplex PCR assay. The source is immuneACCESS, and TCRdb retained only in-frame sequences with V and J called. Part of the clones is not carried over; for the studies checked, unresolved V genes explain less than half of this, and the remainder is unexplained. The sample table contains hundreds of thousands of clones; only one count was recorded for more than 75% of them. The biggest ten clones account for roughly 0.0086% of the sample. A further study also used this sample, focusing on human thymus T cells.

The sequenced sample was thymocytes. The origin of the receptors is a boy under two years old with a congenital heart defect. Donor details come from another sample of the same person, matched by shared clones.

This sequence joins TRBV5-1 and TRBJ2-1; TRBD2 matches 8 bases. With 0 bases clipped from V and 2 bases from J, the junction kept 1 base outside the gene matches. Germline V gene lookup returns CDR1 SGHRS and CDR2 YFSETQ. The CDR3 loop spans 15 amino acids. CDR3 nucleotide sequence: TGCGCCAGCAGCTTGGCGGGGGGGACCTACAATGAGCAGTTCTTC. It is translated as CASSLAGGTYNEQFF. Full variable domain (missing parts from reference TRBV5-1 and TRBJ2-1): KAGVTQTPRYLIKTRGQQVTLSCSPISGHRSVSWYQQTPGQGLQFLFEYFSETQRNKGNFPGRFSGRQFSNSRSEMNVSTLELGDSALYLCASSLAGGTYNEQFFGPGTRLTVL.

This rearrangement joins TRBV30 to TRBJ1-1; possible D gene TRBD1, 5 bases. Trimming cost V 1 base and J 6 bases, with 9 bases left between them. The CDR3 sequence is 12 residues long. In germline, CDR1 is GTSNPN, CDR2 SVGIG (reference sequence). The CDR3 coding sequence is TGTGCCTGGAGTGGGGGCGGTCCTGAAGCTTTCTTT. It translates to CAWSGGGPEAFF.

V usage is TRBV7-6 and J usage is TRBJ1-1, with D unclear. CDR1 SGHVS and CDR2 FNYEAQ come from the germline V gene. Trimming removed 4 bases from V and 5 bases from J, with 8 bases in between. The CDR3 has 12 residues. CDR3 residues: CASSSNGTEAFF. CDR3 DNA sequence: TGTGCCAGCAGCTCCAACGGGACTGAAGCTTTCTTT. Complete variable domain (other parts from reference TRBV7-6 and TRBJ1-1): GAGVSQSPRYKVTKRGQDVALRCDPISGHVSLYWYRQALGQGPEFLTYFNYEAQQDKSGLPNDRFSAERPEGSISTLTIQRTEQRDSAMYRCASSSNGTEAFFGQGTRLTVV.

The sample holds one count of this clone. V is TRBV14 and J is TRBJ2-7; 10 bases line up with TRBD1. V was clipped by 6 bases and J by 4 bases; unmatched bases: 9. Germline assignment: CDR1 SGHDN and CDR2 FVKESK. The CDR3 is 15 residues long. The CDR3 DNA sequence: TGTGCCAGCAGTCGTACGACGGACAGGGGGTACGAGCAGTACTTC. Its protein product is CASSRTTDRGYEQYF.

The J gene is TRBJ1-5, the V gene TRBV2; 8 bases fit TRBD1. Trimming took 6 bases from V and 6 from J; bases not matched to a gene: 7. The CDR3 length is 14 residues. CDR1 and CDR2 (germline): SNHLY, FYNNEI. This CDR3 is CASRSRGRGQPQHF. The CDR3 DNA follows: TGTGCCAGCAGGAGCAGGGGGCGCGGTCAGCCCCAGCATTTT.

The rearrangement joins TRBV18 to TRBJ1-2, with 7 positions matching TRBD1. CDR1 and CDR2 (germline): KGHSH, LQKENI. The CDR3 loop spans 13 amino acids. Trimming took 1 base from V and 4 from J; bases not matched to a gene: 0. CDR3 amino acids: CASSPRQGYGYTF. The CDR3 DNA follows: TGTGCCAGCTCACCACGACAGGGCTATGGCTACACCTTC.

The rearrangement links TRBV7-2 to TRBJ1-5, with D perhaps TRBD1 (5 bases). Germline V gene data show CDR1 as SGHTA and CDR2 as FQGNSA. The CDR3 spans 14 residues. Between the trimmed V and J ends, which lost 5 bases and 6 bases, there was a span of 14 bases. This chain's CDR3 is CASSKTDLGQPQHF. In nucleotides, the CDR3 is TGTGCCAGCAGCAAGACAGACCTCGGTCAGCCCCAGCATTTT.

The chain recombines TRBV5-1 with TRBJ2-3; 7 positions agree with TRBD1. This CDR3 comprises 18 residues. The germline gives CDR1 SGHRS, CDR2 YFSETQ. Trimming cost V 3 bases and J 1 base; bases outside gene matches: 14. The CDR3 DNA follows: TGCGCCAGCAGCTCCCAACCTTCTGCTAGGGGGCGCACAGATACGCAGTATTTT. Encoded protein: CASSSQPSARGRTDTQYF. The full variable domain, rest sourced from reference TRBV5-1 and TRBJ2-3, is KAGVTQTPRYLIKTRGQQVTLSCSPISGHRSVSWYQQTPGQGLQFLFEYFSETQRNKGNFPGRFSGRQFSNSRSEMNVSTLELGDSALYLCASSSQPSARGRTDTQYFGPGTRLTVL.

The V and J genes are TRBV5-8 and TRBJ2-7, with D possibly matching TRBD2 (6 bases). Germline V gives CDR1 SGHTS, CDR2 YDEGEE. The CDR3 spans 14 residues. Trimming pared 0 bases from V and 4 bases from J, leaving 11 bases between. CDR3 protein: CASSLVGREYEQYF. The CDR3 DNA is TGTGCCAGCAGCTTGGTGGGGCGGGAATACGAGCAGTACTTC.

The rearrangement joins TRBV4-2 to TRBJ2-2; TRBD1 might be the D (8 bases). The CDR3 totals 14 residues. V was clipped by 8 bases and J by 5 bases, with 15 bases between them. Germline CDR1 LGHNA, CDR2 YNFKEQ. CDR3 in DNA: TGTGCCAGCTGCACAGGGGGGGGGACCGGGGAGCTGTTTTTT. It translates to CASCTGGGTGELFF.

The rearrangement links TRBV28 to TRBJ2-5; possibly TRBD1 for D (6 bases). The DNA end is a closer match to TRBJ2-7, so the J assignment may be wrong. CDR1 and CDR2 (germline): MDHEN, SYDVKM. This CDR3 is built from 15 residues. The CDR3 DNA reads as TGTGCCAGCAGTTTGGGGGACACAATTCGCTACGAGCAGTACTTC. This translates into CASSLGDTIRYEQYF.

The V call is TRBV27, the J call TRBJ2-3, with no clear D. Trimming removed 3 bases at V and 3 bases at J, with 16 bases between. The length of the CDR3 is 16 residues. Germline V gene lookup returns CDR1 MNHEY and CDR2 SMNVEV (reference sequence). In DNA, the CDR3 is TGTGCCAGCAGTTTGGAACGGAAACACAGTACAGATACGCAGTATTTT. This translates into CASSLERKHSTDTQYF.